Sequencing of this T cell receptor (beta chain) was carried out in a study of T cell responses to AZD1222 COVID-19 vaccine. Whole-study results and caveats: Repertoire sampling happened only post peak T cell response. At study baseline, merely a handful of AZD1222 recipients were seropositive. Receipt of two AZD1222 doses was followed by a rise in Spike-specific TCR breadth and depth. Clonal diversity was possibly underestimated; the donors were predominantly white British and more often female.

The J segment lost 4 bases and the V segment lost 2 bases, leaving 8 bases of the junction unmatched. The CDR3 spans 16 residues. Per germline, CDR1 MNHEY and CDR2 SMNVEV (reference sequence). A note on this clone: As yet, its antigen is unknown.

Profiled with immunoSEQ multiplex PCR; TCRdb holds only in-frame clones, not every one. Of roughly 150,000 clones in the sample, around 93% are singletons; the top ten hold over 7.5%. The sequence was obtained from an adult in good health. The rearrangement uses TRBV27 and TRBJ2-5; 9 bases match TRBD2. Specimen: peripheral blood, collected on day 0 of AZD1222 vaccination. The CDR3 loop is CASSLGSSGARETQYF. In DNA, the CDR3 is TGTGCCAGCAGTTTAGGGTCTAGCGGGGCGCGAGAGACCCAGTACTTC.